This T cell receptor (beta chain) emerged from a study of T cell responses to AZD1222 COVID-19 vaccine. This clone appeared many times. What it binds is not known. This CDR3 spans 14 amino acids. J gave up 3 bases and V 4 bases, and 0 bases lay outside the gene matches. The germline V gene has CDR1 MGHDK and CDR2 SYGVNS. The table came from immunoSEQ multiplex PCR; TCRdb's copy has only in-frame clones and leaves some out. The repertoire consists of 100,000 to 150,000 clones, with around 89% occurring once and the leading ten covering around 10%. Regarding the study as a whole: Close to half of spike-specific TCRs reportedly recognize unmutated variant regions. Just a handful of people given AZD1222 tested seropositive at baseline. In a largely white British group with more females than males, clonal diversity was possibly underestimated.

The sequencing used peripheral blood, collected on day 0 of MenACWY control vaccination. This sequence was found in an adult in good health. The genes are TRBV25-1 and TRBJ2-2, with TRBD1 identical over 9 bases. CDR3 coding DNA: TGTGCCAGCAGTGGACAGGGGGACACCGGGGAGCTGTTTTTT. This codes for CASSGQGDTGELFF.